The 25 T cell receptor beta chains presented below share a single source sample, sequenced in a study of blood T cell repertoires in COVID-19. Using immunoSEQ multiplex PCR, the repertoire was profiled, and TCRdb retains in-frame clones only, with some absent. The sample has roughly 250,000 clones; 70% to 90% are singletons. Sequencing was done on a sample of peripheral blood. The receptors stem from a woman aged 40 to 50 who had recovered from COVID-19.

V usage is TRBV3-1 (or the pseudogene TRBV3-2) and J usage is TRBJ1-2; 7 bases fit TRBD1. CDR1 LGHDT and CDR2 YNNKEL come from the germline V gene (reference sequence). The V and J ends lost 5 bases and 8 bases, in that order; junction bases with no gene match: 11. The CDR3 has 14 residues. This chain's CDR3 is CASSFRGDIRGYTF. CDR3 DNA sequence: TGTGCCAGCAGCTTCAGGGGGGATATTCGGGGCTACACCTTC.

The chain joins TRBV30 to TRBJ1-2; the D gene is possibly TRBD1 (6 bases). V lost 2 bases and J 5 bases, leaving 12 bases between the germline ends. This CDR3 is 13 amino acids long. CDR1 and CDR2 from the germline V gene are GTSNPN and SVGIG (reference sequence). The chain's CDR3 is CAWSMQGMYGYTF. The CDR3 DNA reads TGTGCCTGGAGTATGCAGGGGATGTATGGCTACACCTTC.

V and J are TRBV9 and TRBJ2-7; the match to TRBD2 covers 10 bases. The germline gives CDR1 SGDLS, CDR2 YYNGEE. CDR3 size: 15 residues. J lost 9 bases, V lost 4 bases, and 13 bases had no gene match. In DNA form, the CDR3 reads TGTGCCAGCAGCACCACTAGCGGGGCCCGCGACGGGCAGTACTTC. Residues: CASSTTSGARDGQYF.

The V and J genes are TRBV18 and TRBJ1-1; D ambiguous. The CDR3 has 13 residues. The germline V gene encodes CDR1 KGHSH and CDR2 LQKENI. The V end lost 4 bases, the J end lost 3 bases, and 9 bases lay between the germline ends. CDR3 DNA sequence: TGTGCCAGCTCACTGAGGTCGGACACTGAAGCTTTCTTT. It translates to CASSLRSDTEAFF. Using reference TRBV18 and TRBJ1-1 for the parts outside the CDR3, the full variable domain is NAGVMQNPRHLVRRRGQEARLRCSPMKGHSHVYWYRQLPEEGLKFMVYLQKENIIDESGMPKERFSAEFPKEGPSILRIQQVVRGDSAAYFCASSLRSDTEAFFGQGTRLTVV.

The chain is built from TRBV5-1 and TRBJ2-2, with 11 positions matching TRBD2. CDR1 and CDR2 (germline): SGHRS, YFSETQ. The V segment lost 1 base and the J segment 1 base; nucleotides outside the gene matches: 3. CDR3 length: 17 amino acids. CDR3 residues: CASSLRLAGGNTGELFF. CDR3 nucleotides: TGCGCCAGCAGCTTGCGGCTAGCGGGGGGGAACACCGGGGAGCTGTTTTTT.

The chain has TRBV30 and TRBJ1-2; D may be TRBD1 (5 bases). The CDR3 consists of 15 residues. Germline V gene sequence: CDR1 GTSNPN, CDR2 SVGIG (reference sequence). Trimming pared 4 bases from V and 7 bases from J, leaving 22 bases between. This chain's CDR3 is CAWNLPGGLKFGYTF. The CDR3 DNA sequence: TGTGCCTGGAACCTACCGGGGGGGTTGAAGTTTGGCTACACCTTC.

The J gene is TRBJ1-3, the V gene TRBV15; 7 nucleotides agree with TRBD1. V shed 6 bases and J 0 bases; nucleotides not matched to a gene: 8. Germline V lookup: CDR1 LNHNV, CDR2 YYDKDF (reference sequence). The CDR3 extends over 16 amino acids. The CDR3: CATRESGQFSGNTIYF. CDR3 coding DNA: TGTGCCACCAGGGAATCGGGACAGTTCTCTGGAAACACCATATATTTT. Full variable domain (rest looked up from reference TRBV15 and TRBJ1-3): DAMVIQNPRYQVTQFGKPVTLSCSQTLNHNVMYWYQQKSSQAPKLLFHYYDKDFNNEADTPDNFQSRRPNTSFCFLDIRSPGLGDTAMYLCATRESGQFSGNTIYFGEGSWLTVV.

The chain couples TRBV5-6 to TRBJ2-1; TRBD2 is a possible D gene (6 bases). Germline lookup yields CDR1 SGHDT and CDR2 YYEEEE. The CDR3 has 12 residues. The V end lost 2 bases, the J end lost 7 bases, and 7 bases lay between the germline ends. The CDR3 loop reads CASSLGGNEQFF. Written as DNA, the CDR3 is TGTGCCAGCAGCTTAGGAGGGAATGAGCAGTTCTTC.

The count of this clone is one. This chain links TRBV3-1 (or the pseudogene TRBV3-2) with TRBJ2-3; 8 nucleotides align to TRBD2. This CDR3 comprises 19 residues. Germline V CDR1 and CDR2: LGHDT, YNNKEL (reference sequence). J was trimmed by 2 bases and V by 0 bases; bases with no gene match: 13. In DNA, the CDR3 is TGTGCCAGCAGCCAAGAAGTGTATATGGAGCGGGGGCCCACAGATACGCAGTATTTT. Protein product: CASSQEVYMERGPTDTQYF.

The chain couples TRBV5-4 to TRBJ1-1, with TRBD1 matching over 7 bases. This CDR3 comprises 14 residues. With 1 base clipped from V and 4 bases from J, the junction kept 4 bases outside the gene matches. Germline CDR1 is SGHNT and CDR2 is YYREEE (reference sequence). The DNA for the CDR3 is TGTGCCAGCAGCTTGAGGAGGGGGCTCACTGAAGCTTTCTTT. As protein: CASSLRRGLTEAFF.

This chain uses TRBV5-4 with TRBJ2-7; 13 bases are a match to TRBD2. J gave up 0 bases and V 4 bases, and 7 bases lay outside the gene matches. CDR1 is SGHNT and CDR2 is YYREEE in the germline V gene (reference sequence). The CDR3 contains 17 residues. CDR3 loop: CASSPGLAGATSYEQYF. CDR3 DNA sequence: TGTGCCAGCAGCCCTGGACTAGCGGGGGCGACCTCCTACGAGCAGTACTTC.

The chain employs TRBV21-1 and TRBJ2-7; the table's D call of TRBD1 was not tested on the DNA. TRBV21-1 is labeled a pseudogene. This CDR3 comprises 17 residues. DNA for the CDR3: TGTGCCAGCAGCCTCGCCTGGCGCGGGACAGGGGCATACGAGCAGTACTTC. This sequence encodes CASSLAWRGTGAYEQYF.

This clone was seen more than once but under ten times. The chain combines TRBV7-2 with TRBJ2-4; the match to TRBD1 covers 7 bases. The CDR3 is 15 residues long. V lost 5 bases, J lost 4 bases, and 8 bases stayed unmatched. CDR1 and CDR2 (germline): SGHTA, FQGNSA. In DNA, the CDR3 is TGTGCCAGCAGCCTACGACAGGGTTCTAAAAACATTCAGTACTTC. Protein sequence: CASSLRQGSKNIQYF.

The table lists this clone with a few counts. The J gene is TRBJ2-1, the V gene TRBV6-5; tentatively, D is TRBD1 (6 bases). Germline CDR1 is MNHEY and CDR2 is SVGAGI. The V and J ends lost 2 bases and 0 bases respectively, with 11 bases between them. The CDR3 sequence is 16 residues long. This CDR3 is CASSYEGVSSYNEQFF. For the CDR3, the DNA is TGTGCCAGCAGTTACGAGGGGGTGAGCTCCTACAATGAGCAGTTCTTC.

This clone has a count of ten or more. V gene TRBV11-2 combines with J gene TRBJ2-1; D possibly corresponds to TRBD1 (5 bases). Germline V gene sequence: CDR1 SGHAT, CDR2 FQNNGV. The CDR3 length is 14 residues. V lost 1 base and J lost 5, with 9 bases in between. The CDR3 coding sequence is TGTGCCAGCAGCTTAGGTACAGGAGACAATGAGCAGTTCTTC. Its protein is CASSLGTGDNEQFF.

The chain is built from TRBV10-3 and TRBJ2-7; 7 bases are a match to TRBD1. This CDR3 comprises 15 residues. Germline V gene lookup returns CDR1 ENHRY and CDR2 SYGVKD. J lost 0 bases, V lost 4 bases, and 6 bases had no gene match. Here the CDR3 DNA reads TGTGCCATCAGTGGGTTGGGGGACAGCTCCTACGAGCAGTACTTC. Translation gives CAISGLGDSSYEQYF.

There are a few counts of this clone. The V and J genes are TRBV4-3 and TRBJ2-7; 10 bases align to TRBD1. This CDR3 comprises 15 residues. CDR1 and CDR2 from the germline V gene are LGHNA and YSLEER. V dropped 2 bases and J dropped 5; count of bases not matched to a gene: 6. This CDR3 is CASSQTGTGANEQYF. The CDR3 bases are TGCGCCAGCAGCCAAACCGGGACAGGGGCCAACGAGCAGTACTTC.

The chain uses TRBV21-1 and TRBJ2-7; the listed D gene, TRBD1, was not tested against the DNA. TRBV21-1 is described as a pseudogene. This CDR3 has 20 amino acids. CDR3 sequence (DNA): TGTGCCAGCAGGGGGGGTATGGGTAAACCCGGACAGGGGGCATTGCGCGAGCAGTACTTC. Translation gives CASRGGMGKPGQGALREQYF.

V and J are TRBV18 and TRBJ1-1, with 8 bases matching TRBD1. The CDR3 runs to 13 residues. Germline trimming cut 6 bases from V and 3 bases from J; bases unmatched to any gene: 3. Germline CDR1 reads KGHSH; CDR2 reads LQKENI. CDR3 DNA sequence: TGTGCCAGCTCCCTGGACAGGGACACTGAAGCTTTCTTT. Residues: CASSLDRDTEAFF.

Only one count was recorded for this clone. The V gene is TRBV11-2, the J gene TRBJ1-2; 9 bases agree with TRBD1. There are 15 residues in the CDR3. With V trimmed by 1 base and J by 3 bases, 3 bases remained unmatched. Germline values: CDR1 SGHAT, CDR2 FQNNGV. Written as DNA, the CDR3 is TGTGCCAGCAGCTTAGGGAACAGGGGGCACTATGGCTACACCTTC. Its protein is CASSLGNRGHYGYTF.

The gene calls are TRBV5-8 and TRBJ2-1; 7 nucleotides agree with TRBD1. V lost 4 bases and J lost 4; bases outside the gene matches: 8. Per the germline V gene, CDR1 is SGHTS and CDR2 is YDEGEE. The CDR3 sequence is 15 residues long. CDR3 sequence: CASSARGQPYNEQFF. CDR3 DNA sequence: TGTGCCAGCAGCGCCCGGGGACAGCCTTACAATGAGCAGTTCTTC.

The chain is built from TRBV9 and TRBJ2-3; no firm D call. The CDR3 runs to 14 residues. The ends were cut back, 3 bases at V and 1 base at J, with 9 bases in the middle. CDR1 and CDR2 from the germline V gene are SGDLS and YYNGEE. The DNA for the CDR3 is TGTGCCAGCAGCGCCCGACTTCGCACAGATACGCAGTATTTT. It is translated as CASSARLRTDTQYF.

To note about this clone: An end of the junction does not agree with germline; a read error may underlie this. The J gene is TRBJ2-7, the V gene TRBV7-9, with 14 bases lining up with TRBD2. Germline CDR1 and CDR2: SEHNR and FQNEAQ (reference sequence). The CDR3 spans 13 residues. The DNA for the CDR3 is TGTGCCAGCAGCCCGACTAGCGGGAGGGCTCTGAACTTC. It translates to CASSPTSGRALNF.

This chain's CDR3 is CASSGTEYGYTF. The CDR3 region has the DNA TGTGCCAGCTCCGGGACAGAATATGGCTACACCTTC. The chain links TRBV18 to TRBJ1-2; TRBD1 matches 7 bases. CDR3 length: 12 residues. Unmatched junction bases numbered 3, after V lost 6 bases and J lost 5 bases. CDR1 is KGHSH, CDR2 LQKENI, per germline.

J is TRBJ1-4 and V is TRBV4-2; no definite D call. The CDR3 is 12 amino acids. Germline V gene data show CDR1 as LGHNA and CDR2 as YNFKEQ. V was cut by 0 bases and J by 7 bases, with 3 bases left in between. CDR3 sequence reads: CASSQEAEKLFF. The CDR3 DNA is TGTGCCAGCAGCCAAGAGGCTGAAAAACTGTTTTTT.